Presented here are 27 T cell receptor beta chains from one specimen sequenced in a study of blood T cell repertoires in COVID-19 (dated by TCRdb to the early 2020s). Libraries were prepared through the immunoSEQ multiplex PCR assay. TCRdb's version of the immuneACCESS table is confined to in-frame rearrangements and falls short of the full clone set. An unresolved V gene accounts for under half of the shortfall where checked; the remainder is of unknown origin. The sample table contains more than 75,000 clones; only one count was recorded for around nine tenths of them. Approximately 5.1% of the sample rests with the top ten. What was sequenced was peripheral blood. These receptors all stem from a woman over 75 with acute or convalescent COVID-19.

The CDR3 DNA reads TGTGCCAGCAGCTTAACAGGGGCGGGGGAAAAACTGTTTTTT. Translation: CASSLTGAGEKLFF. The chain recombines TRBV6-5 with TRBJ1-4; TRBD1 aligns across 7 bases. The CDR3 totals 14 residues. Germline trimming cut 6 bases from V and 8 bases from J; bases unmatched to any gene: 9. The germline V gene has CDR1 MNHEY and CDR2 SVGAGI.

The chain links TRBV19 to TRBJ2-7; D is possibly TRBD2 (6 bases). Trimming stripped 0 bases from V and 5 bases from J, with 14 bases between. Germline V gene sequence: CDR1 LNHDA, CDR2 SQIVND (reference sequence). This CDR3 is 15 amino acids long. The CDR3 here is CASSIDSRGRNEQYF. The CDR3 DNA reads as TGTGCCAGTAGTATAGATTCCCGGGGGAGAAACGAGCAGTACTTC.

V is TRBV5-1 and J is TRBJ2-1; 13 bases align to TRBD2. The length of the CDR3 is 15 residues. Germline V CDR1 and CDR2: SGHRS, YFSETQ. J was trimmed by 10 bases and V by 6 bases; bases with no gene match: 10. CDR3 nucleotides: TGCGCCAGCAAGGGTGGGACTAGCGGGGCTGCAGAGCAGTTCTTC. Protein: CASKGGTSGAAEQFF. The full variable domain, in which reference TRBV5-1 and TRBJ2-1 provide the parts outside the CDR3, is KAGVTQTPRYLIKTRGQQVTLSCSPISGHRSVSWYQQTPGQGLQFLFEYFSETQRNKGNFPGRFSGRQFSNSRSEMNVSTLELGDSALYLCASKGGTSGAAEQFFGPGTRLTVL.

This chain connects TRBV14 to TRBJ2-5; TRBD1 matches at 7 bases. The CDR3 consists of 16 residues. V dropped 1 base and J dropped 5; count of bases not matched to a gene: 10. Germline V CDR1 and CDR2: SGHDN, FVKESK. This chain's CDR3 is CASSQGLDRLRETQYF. As DNA, the CDR3 is TGTGCCAGCAGCCAAGGACTGGACAGGTTAAGGGAGACCCAGTACTTC.

The rearrangement uses TRBV11-3 and TRBJ2-3; D might be TRBD1 (6 bases). The length of the CDR3 is 14 residues. Germline CDR1 is SGHNT and CDR2 is YENEEA. Trimming removed 3 bases from V and 0 bases from J, with 7 bases in between. CDR3 DNA: TGTGCCAGCAGCTTTACAGGGAGCACAGATACGCAGTATTTT. Protein product: CASSFTGSTDTQYF.

V and J are TRBV5-1 and TRBJ1-1; 7 nucleotides line up with TRBD1. Germline V gene sequence: CDR1 SGHRS, CDR2 YFSETQ. Unmatched junction bases numbered 1, after V lost 1 base and J lost 1 base. The CDR3 totals 14 residues. The CDR3 region is CASSLYRGNTEAFF. The CDR3 DNA reads TGCGCCAGCAGCTTGTACAGGGGGAACACTGAAGCTTTCTTT.

This chain links TRBV15 with TRBJ1-2; TRBD1 might be the D (5 bases). Germline CDR1 LNHNV, CDR2 YYDKDF (reference sequence). Trimming took 4 bases from V and 2 from J, leaving 11 bases between them. The CDR3 is 14 residues long. CDR3 residues: CATSNEGANYGYTF. The CDR3 nucleotides read TGTGCCACCAGCAACGAAGGGGCCAACTATGGCTACACCTTC.

This clone was recorded once. The chain has TRBV11-1 and TRBJ1-2, with 9 bases matching TRBD1. Germline loops: CDR1 SGHAT, CDR2 FQDESV (reference sequence). V trimming: 5 bases; J trimming: 5 bases; junction bases outside the gene matches: 3. CDR3 size: 13 residues. CDR3 coding DNA: TGTGCCAGCAGCCCCGGGACAGGGTATGGCTACACCTTC. Translation: CASSPGTGYGYTF.

The chain combines TRBV6-2 or TRBV6-3 with TRBJ2-3; 12 bases agree with TRBD2. V lost 2 bases, J lost 4 bases, and 16 bases stayed unmatched. The germline V gene has CDR1 MNHEY and CDR2 SVGEGT. The CDR3 consists of 20 residues. The CDR3 sequence is CASSYPSGGATPHGPDTQYF. The CDR3 nucleotides are TGTGCCAGCAGTTACCCTAGCGGGGGGGCCACCCCCCATGGCCCAGATACGCAGTATTTT.

The CDR3 DNA is TGTGCCAGCAGTCGGGCAGATACGCAGTATTTT. Its translation is CASSRADTQYF. The rearrangement links TRBV2 to TRBJ2-3; no clear D. Germline loops: CDR1 SNHLY, CDR2 FYNNEI. The CDR3 has 11 residues. Trimming removed 5 bases at V and 4 bases at J, with 4 bases between.

The V gene is TRBV5-6, the J gene TRBJ1-1, with a tentative D call TRBD1 (6 bases). Trimming cost V 3 bases and J 9 bases, with 15 bases left between them. In germline, CDR1 is SGHDT, CDR2 YYEEEE. This CDR3 contains 13 residues. The CDR3 loop reads CASSSGVQSKAFF. The CDR3 nucleotides are TGTGCCAGCAGCTCAGGGGTCCAGTCCAAAGCTTTCTTT.

The chain recombines TRBV13 with TRBJ1-2; D not resolved. The CDR3 totals 12 residues. In germline, CDR1 is PRHDT, CDR2 FYEKMQ (reference sequence). V dropped 7 bases and J dropped 3 bases, with 9 bases sitting between them. Here the CDR3 DNA reads TGTGCCAGCACCCGTCGGGACTATGGCTACACCTTC. Translating it yields CASTRRDYGYTF.

This clone came up a few times. The chain uses TRBV6-5 and TRBJ1-2; 11 bases line up with TRBD1. V was pared by 5 bases and J by 5 bases, with 7 bases of the junction left unmatched. The CDR3 loop spans 15 amino acids. CDR1 is MNHEY and CDR2 is SVGAGI in the germline V gene. CDR3 in amino acids: CASSQSDRGLYGYTF. Written as DNA, the CDR3 is TGTGCCAGCAGTCAATCGGACAGGGGGCTTTATGGCTACACCTTC.

This clone has just a few counts. The chain joins TRBV6-6 to TRBJ2-7; TRBD1 matches at 10 bases. CDR3 length equals 15 residues. J gave up 1 base and V 6 bases, and 6 bases lay outside the gene matches. Germline V lookup: CDR1 MNHNY, CDR2 SVGAGI (reference sequence). The CDR3 region has the DNA TGTGCCAGCAGCAACCGGGACAGGGGTTCCTACGAGCAGTACTTC. This gives the protein CASSNRDRGSYEQYF.

The V gene is TRBV7-2, the J gene TRBJ1-3, with unresolved D. Germline V gene sequence: CDR1 SGHTA, CDR2 FQGNSA. The ends were cut back, 1 base at V and 3 bases at J, with 13 bases in the middle. This CDR3 region has 16 residues. The CDR3 protein is CASSLVGTQYGNTIYF. The DNA of the CDR3 is TGTGCCAGCAGCTTAGTAGGCACACAGTATGGAAACACCATATATTTT.

V gene TRBV5-1 combines with J gene TRBJ2-1; D is possibly TRBD1 (6 bases). This CDR3 region has 12 residues. Trimming took 4 bases from V and 8 from J, leaving 10 bases between them. Germline V gene sequence: CDR1 SGHRS, CDR2 YFSETQ. In DNA, the CDR3 is TGCGCCAGCAGCAGGGGGTTCGATGAGCAGTTCTTC. This encodes CASSRGFDEQFF.

The V and J genes are TRBV4-2 and TRBJ2-3; 12 bases line up with TRBD2. J was trimmed by 6 bases and V by 4 bases; bases with no gene match: 14. The CDR3 is 18 amino acids. Germline CDR1 and CDR2: LGHNA and YNFKEQ. The CDR3 is CASSPVKTSGGGADTQYF. The CDR3, as DNA: TGTGCCAGCAGCCCAGTTAAGACTAGCGGGGGTGGAGCTGATACGCAGTATTTT.

This clone was counted between two and nine times. The chain combines TRBV7-2 with TRBJ2-5, with 9 nucleotides matching TRBD1. From germline, CDR1 is SGHTA and CDR2 FQGNSA. This CDR3 spans 15 amino acids. V trimming: 1 base; J trimming: 4 bases; junction bases outside the gene matches: 4. In DNA form, the CDR3 reads TGTGCCAGCAGCTTAGACACAGGGGGCGGAGAGACCCAGTACTTC. Protein: CASSLDTGGGETQYF.

The rearrangement links TRBV18 to TRBJ1-2; D might be TRBD1 (5 bases). The germline V gene has CDR1 KGHSH and CDR2 LQKENI. Trimming took 3 bases from V and 3 from J, leaving 11 bases between them. The CDR3 is 14 residues long. CDR3 sequence (DNA): TGTGCCAGCTCACCTCCCGGGGGGGACTATGGCTACACCTTC. Amino acids: CASSPPGGDYGYTF. The full variable domain, completed using reference TRBV18 and TRBJ1-2, is NAGVMQNPRHLVRRRGQEARLRCSPMKGHSHVYWYRQLPEEGLKFMVYLQKENIIDESGMPKERFSAEFPKEGPSILRIQQVVRGDSAAYFCASSPPGGDYGYTFGSGTRLTVV.

The chain is built from TRBV5-1 and TRBJ2-5, with TRBD2 matching 11 bases. V lost 5 bases and J lost 2; bases outside the gene matches: 5. Germline values: CDR1 SGHRS, CDR2 YFSETQ. The CDR3 extends over 15 amino acids. CDR3 sequence (DNA): TGCGCCAGCAGTCCGGGACTAGCGGAACAAGAGACCCAGTACTTC. This codes for CASSPGLAEQETQYF.

The chain employs TRBV7-2 and TRBJ1-2; 8 bases line up with TRBD1. CDR1 and CDR2 (germline): SGHTA, FQGNSA. The J segment lost 5 bases and the V segment lost 5 bases, leaving 7 bases of the junction unmatched. CDR3 size: 14 residues. CDR3 DNA: TGTGCCAGCAGCCAAGGGACAGGTCTATATGGCTACACCTTC. The encoded protein is CASSQGTGLYGYTF.

This chain joins TRBV2 and TRBJ2-7; a possible D gene is TRBD2 (5 bases). V was cut by 4 bases and J by 3 bases, with 10 bases left in between. This CDR3 is 13 amino acids long. Per the germline V gene, CDR1 is SNHLY and CDR2 is FYNNEI. The CDR3 loop reads CASSAAGSYEQYF. The CDR3 DNA reads TGTGCCAGCAGTGCGGCGGGCAGCTACGAGCAGTACTTC.

The CDR3 region has the DNA TGCGCCAGCAGCCAAGTCGGGACAGTTTTTCAGCCCCAGCATTTT. As protein: CASSQVGTVFQPQHF. The rearrangement links TRBV4-1 to TRBJ1-5, with TRBD1 identical over 7 bases. Trimming at V came to 1 base and at J to 6 bases, leaving 6 bases not matched to a gene. Germline CDR1 and CDR2: MGHRA and YSYEKL. This CDR3 region has 15 residues.

V gene TRBV7-2 combines with J gene TRBJ2-3; tentatively, D is TRBD2 (5 bases). CDR3 length equals 14 residues. CDR1 and CDR2 (germline): SGHTA, FQGNSA. Trimming took 5 bases from V and 3 from J, leaving 12 bases between them. In nucleotides, the CDR3 is TGTGCCAGCAGCCCCTTCCGGGGAACAGATACGCAGTATTTT. Translated, it gives CASSPFRGTDTQYF. Full variable domain (missing parts from reference TRBV7-2 and TRBJ2-3): GAGVSQSPSNKVTEKGKDVELRCDPISGHTALYWYRQSLGQGLEFLIYFQGNSAPDKSGLPSDRFSAERTGGSVSTLTIQRTQQEDSAVYLCASSPFRGTDTQYFGPGTRLTVL.

The gene calls are TRBV3-1 (or the pseudogene TRBV3-2) and TRBJ2-3, with TRBD1 matching over 8 bases. The CDR3 has 15 residues. Trimming took 1 base from V and 2 from J; bases not matched to a gene: 2. Per germline, CDR1 LGHDT and CDR2 YNNKEL (reference sequence). CDR3 loop: CASSQGTGFTDTQYF. The CDR3 nucleotides read TGTGCCAGCAGCCAAGGGACAGGGTTCACAGATACGCAGTATTTT.

V is TRBV7-8 and J is TRBJ2-1, with 8 bases aligning to TRBD2. After removal of 8 bases from V and 4 bases from J, the junction contained 7 bases not matched to a gene. Germline V gene sequence: CDR1 SGHVS, CDR2 FQNEAQ. There are 14 residues in the CDR3. The CDR3: CASSAGGRYNEQFF. As DNA, the CDR3 is TGTGCCAGCTCTGCGGGGGGCAGATACAATGAGCAGTTCTTC.

This chain links TRBV6-5 with TRBJ2-7; D perhaps matches TRBD2 (5 bases). CDR3 length equals 13 residues. V was clipped by 5 bases and J by 1 base, with 9 bases between them. Germline-derived CDR1 and CDR2 are MNHEY and SVGAGI. The CDR3 sequence is CASSSGDSYEQYF. CDR3 DNA sequence: TGTGCCAGCAGTAGCGGCGATTCCTACGAGCAGTACTTC.